A selection of T cell receptor beta chains follows, all from one sample in a study of T cells in Graves' hyperthyroidism and ophthalmopathy. One entry per CDR3 protein results from TCRdb running MiXCR on the multiplex PCR reads. The profile shows about 640,000 distinct CDR3 sequences, about 14% of them singletons. The sequenced sample consisted of blood. The source of these receptors is a woman between 45 and 60 years old with Graves' ophthalmopathy. CDR3s include the opening cysteine and the closing phenylalanine or tryptophan. The D gene is left open where the match is weak. Only some rows state a clone size, as once, few, many or a class for expanded clones.

j_call | clone_size | d_call | v_call | cdr3_nt | cdr3_aa
TRBJ2-3 | - | TRBD2 | TRBV15 | TGTGCCACCCGGGAGGACCATACTAGCACAGATACGCAGTATTTT | CATREDHTSTDTQYF
TRBJ2-1 | - | TRBD2 | TRBV19 | TGTGCCAGTAGTACCCGACTAGCGGGGGCGTACAATGAGCAGTTCTTC | CASSTRLAGAYNEQFF
TRBJ2-5 | many | - | TRBV19 | TGTGCCAGTAGTATCGATCCCCCGGGTGGGAGCCAAGAGACCCAGTACTTC | CASSIDPPGGSQETQYF
TRBJ2-7 | few | TRBD2 | TRBV19 | TGTGCCAGTAGTATAGGGACTAGCGGGAGTTGGGGGTACGAGCAGTACTTC | CASSIGTSGSWGYEQYF
TRBJ2-2 | - | TRBD1 | TRBV29-1 | TGCAGCGTTGCACAGGGGATCGGGGAGCTGTTTTTT | CSVAQGIGELFF
TRBJ1-4 | - | TRBD1 | TRBV5-1 | TGTGCCAGCAGCCCCCCCGGGACAGGGGCCGAAAAACTGTTTTTT | CASSPPGTGAEKLFF
TRBJ2-6 | few | TRBD1 | TRBV9 | TGTGCCAGCAGCGTCCCCACCGGACAGGGTAGTAATGGGGCCAACGTCCTGACTTTC | CASSVPTGQGSNGANVLTF
TRBJ2-1 | many | TRBD2 | TRBV24-1 | TGTGCCACCAGTGATTTACCCCTAGCGGGAGGGAACAATGAGCAGTTCTTC | CATSDLPLAGGNNEQFF
TRBJ2-7 | - | TRBD2 | TRBV7-9 | TGTGCCAGCAGGGGGGCGGGGGGCGGCGAGCAGTACTTC | CASRGAGGGEQYF
TRBJ2-3 | many | - | TRBV7-3 | TGTGCCAGCAGCTTAATGGGGCAGGGCGCAGATACGCAGTATTTT | CASSLMGQGADTQYF
TRBJ2-2 | - | - | TRBV27 | TGTGCCAGCTTTGGTACGGGGGAGCTGTTTTTT | CASFGTGELFF
TRBJ2-1 | few | TRBD2 | TRBV9 | TGTGCCAGCAGCCCCGGGACTAGCGGGGTCTCCTACAATGAGCAGTTCTTC | CASSPGTSGVSYNEQFF
TRBJ1-2 | many | TRBD1 | TRBV6-1 | TGTGCCAGCAGTGAAGGACAGGGCTATGGCTACACCTTC | CASSEGQGYGYTF
TRBJ1-5 | many | TRBD1 | TRBV6-1 | TGTGCCAGCAGACCTACGACAGGGGATAGCAATCAGCCCCAGCATTTT | CASRPTTGDSNQPQHF
TRBJ1-2 | many | TRBD1 | TRBV9 | TGTGCCAGCAGCGTAGGCAGGGGGTTCTATGGCTACACCTTC | CASSVGRGFYGYTF
TRBJ1-1 | many | TRBD1 | TRBV12-5 | TGTGCTAGTGGTCCGGCCGGGACAGGGAAGACTGAAGCTTTCTTT | CASGPAGTGKTEAFF
TRBJ2-2 | few | - | TRBV7-2 | TGTGCCAGCGGCTTAATCAGGACATTAAACACCGGGGAGCTGTTTTTT | CASGLIRTLNTGELFF
TRBJ1-2 | many | TRBD1 | TRBV9 | TGTGCCAGCAGCCATACCGGGACAGGGGCAAACTATGGCTACACCTTC | CASSHTGTGANYGYTF
TRBJ2-5 | many | TRBD2 | TRBV7-9 | TGTGCCAGCAGCTCAAGCGGGAGCCCCGGGTTGGAGACCCAGTACTTC | CASSSSGSPGLETQYF
TRBJ2-5 | many | TRBD2 | TRBV6-5 | TGTGCCAGCAGTTACTCGACTAGCGAGCAAGAGACCCAGTACTTC | CASSYSTSEQETQYF
TRBJ1-1 | few | - | TRBV6-2/TRBV6-3 | TGTGCCAGCGGGAAGGACATTTTGAACACTGAAGCTTTCTTT | CASGKDILNTEAFF
TRBJ2-1 | many | - | TRBV12-3/TRBV12-4 | TGTGCCAGCAGTTTTGGGGGCTACCAATACAATGAGCAGTTCTTC | CASSFGGYQYNEQFF
TRBJ1-1 | - | - | TRBV28 | TGTGCCAGCAGTTTCCACGGGGAGGATGAAGCTTTCTTT | CASSFHGEDEAFF
TRBJ2-3 | - | - | TRBV3-2 | TGTGCCAGCAGCCAATCCTTAGACCCATGGGGGCCAGATACGCAGTATTTT | CASSQSLDPWGPDTQYF
TRBJ2-1 | many | - | TRBV7-9 | TGTGCCAGCAGTAAAGAGAAGGTTGAGCGTCTAGGCAATGAGCAGTTCTTC | CASSKEKVERLGNEQFF
TRBJ2-1 | - | - | TRBV6-1 | TGTGCCAGCAGCCCCTCCCCGAGATTCAATGAGCAGTTCTTC | CASSPSPRFNEQFF
TRBJ2-1 | - | TRBD1 | TRBV12-3/TRBV12-4 | TGTGCCAGCACCGGGACAGGGAGTTCCGATGAGCAGTTCTTC | CASTGTGSSDEQFF
TRBJ1-6 | many | - | TRBV30 | TGTGCCTGGAGGACGGAGTATAATTCACCCCTCCACTTT | CAWRTEYNSPLHF
TRBJ2-7 | once | - | TRBV19 | TGTGCCAGTAGTATTCGCGACAGTGCCTACGAGCAGTACTTC | CASSIRDSAYEQYF
TRBJ2-1 | many | - | TRBV11-2 | TGTGCCAGCAGCTTTTTAGGTTGGAGTGACGGGAGAATCAAGAATGAGCAGTTCTTC | CASSFLGWSDGRIKNEQFF
TRBJ2-2 | - | - | TRBV2 | TGTGCCAGCAGTGGTGGGAGGAACACCGGGGAGCTGTTTTTT | CASSGGRNTGELFF
TRBJ2-1 | many | TRBD2 | TRBV3-1 | TGTGCCAGCAGCCTGGGACTAGCGGTAAACAATGAGCAGTTCTTC | CASSLGLAVNNEQFF
TRBJ2-3 | - | TRBD2 | TRBV27 | TGTGCCAGCAGCATACTTCCGGGACTAAGCACAGATACGCAGTATTTT | CASSILPGLSTDTQYF
TRBJ1-1 | many | - | TRBV5-1 | TGCGCCAGCAGCTTGGCCATTGGGGCGGACACTGAAGCTTTCTTT | CASSLAIGADTEAFF
TRBJ2-5 | few | - | TRBV4-3 | TGCGCCAGCAGCCACGATCCAGGGGAGACCCAGTACTTC | CASSHDPGETQYF
TRBJ2-2 | - | TRBD1 | TRBV18 | TGTGCCAGCTCACCGATGGACAGGGGGAACACCGGGGAGCTGTTTTTT | CASSPMDRGNTGELFF
TRBJ2-1 | many | - | TRBV27 | TGTGCCAGCAGTCATGAAGAACCCGGGCCCCACAATGAGCAGTTCTTC | CASSHEEPGPHNEQFF
TRBJ2-5 | many | - | TRBV18 | TGTGCCAGCTCACCACAAAGGGGCTCGGAGACCCAGTACTTC | CASSPQRGSETQYF
TRBJ2-5 | many | - | TRBV12-3/TRBV12-4 | TGTGCCAGCAGTCTGCAGAAACAAGAGACCCAGTACTTC | CASSLQKQETQYF
TRBJ2-7 | many | TRBD1 | TRBV6-2/TRBV6-3 | TGTGCCAGCAGTTACCGCCGGACAGGGGGCCACGAGCAGTACTTC | CASSYRRTGGHEQYF
TRBJ2-1 | - | - | TRBV4-3 | TGCGCCAGCAGCCAAGATACCCCCGGAGAGGGTGAGCAGTTCTTC | CASSQDTPGEGEQFF